These 27 T cell receptor beta chains were all obtained from the same sample, sequenced in a study of control samples from healthy donors and cancer patients (dated by TCRdb to 2019 to 2021). Library preparation employed the immunoSEQ multiplex PCR assay. What TCRdb holds here is the immuneACCESS table cut down to in-frame rearrangements. Part of the clones is not present; checked against another copy, under half of the missing clones reflect an unresolved V gene, and the others are unexplained. This sample lists 100,000 to 150,000 clones; roughly nine tenths were detected once. The top ten hold 1.5% to 2% of the sample. Sequenced material: blood. The source is a man aged 18-30 years in good health.

The chain combines TRBV4-1 with TRBJ2-2; TRBD1 might be the D (6 bases). Germline CDR1 MGHRA, CDR2 YSYEKL. This CDR3 has 16 residues. V was clipped by 1 base and J by 1 base, with 10 bases between them. CDR3 region: CASSQGGQWNTGELFF. For the CDR3, the DNA is TGCGCCAGCAGCCAAGGCGGACAGTGGAACACCGGGGAGCTGTTTTTT.

This chain uses TRBV29-1 with TRBJ2-1; D tentatively reads TRBD1 or TRBD2 (5 bases each). Germline CDR1 is SQVTM and CDR2 is ANQGSEA. V was cut by 7 bases and J by 4 bases, with 11 bases left in between. This CDR3 spans 12 amino acids. CDR3 protein: CSGRDGYNEQFF. The CDR3 DNA reads as TGCAGCGGTCGGGACGGATACAATGAGCAGTTCTTC.

This sequence joins TRBV18 and TRBJ1-2; D is perhaps TRBD1 (6 bases). CDR1 and CDR2 (germline): KGHSH, LQKENI. Trimming took off 3 bases at V and 4 bases at J, with 12 bases between the two ends. The length of the CDR3 is 14 residues. The CDR3 reads CASSPGQSGYGYTF. CDR3 DNA: TGTGCCAGCTCACCTGGACAGTCTGGCTATGGCTACACCTTC.

J is TRBJ1-1 and V is TRBV27; possibly TRBD1 for D (6 bases). CDR3 size: 12 residues. V was pared by 6 bases and J by 11 bases, with 16 bases between. Germline loops: CDR1 MNHEY, CDR2 SMNVEV (reference sequence). CDR3 residues: CASRNEKGGAFF. For the CDR3, the DNA is TGTGCCAGCAGGAATGAAAAAGGGGGGGCTTTCTTT.

The chain links TRBV2 to TRBJ2-4, with a possible D match to TRBD2 (6 bases). V lost 2 bases to trimming and J lost 3 bases, with 14 bases between them. The CDR3 runs 16 residues. From germline, CDR1 is SNHLY and CDR2 FYNNEI. The CDR3 protein is CASSESNLGGKNIQYF. The DNA of the CDR3 is TGTGCCAGCAGTGAATCTAACCTGGGGGGCAAAAACATTCAGTACTTC.

The CDR3 DNA is TGTGCCAGCGCCATTTGGGTTTATGGGCAGGGGGACTACGAGCAGTACTTC. Amino acids: CASAIWVYGQGDYEQYF. This chain uses TRBV2 with TRBJ2-7; 7 bases agree with TRBD1. The CDR3 is made up of 17 amino acids. Germline trimming cut 8 bases from V and 3 bases from J; bases unmatched to any gene: 19. Germline V gene sequence: CDR1 SNHLY, CDR2 FYNNEI.

The rearrangement uses TRBV7-9 and TRBJ2-1; D possibly corresponds to TRBD2 (7 bases). This CDR3 is 17 amino acids long. V was clipped by 2 bases and J by 2 bases, with 16 bases between them. Germline CDR1 reads SEHNR; CDR2 reads FQNEAQ (reference sequence). CDR3: CASSLRAAGATYNEQFF. CDR3 DNA: TGTGCCAGCAGCTTAAGGGCGGCGGGGGCGACCTACAATGAGCAGTTCTTC.

This chain's CDR3 is CASSLKLQGGETQYF. The CDR3 DNA follows: TGTGCCAGCAGCTTAAAGCTACAGGGAGGAGAGACCCAGTACTTC. The V call is TRBV5-8, the J call TRBJ2-5; TRBD1 or TRBD2 may be the D gene (6 bases each). V dropped 2 bases and J dropped 4 bases, with 15 bases sitting between them. The CDR3 loop spans 15 amino acids. Germline V gene lookup returns CDR1 SGHTS and CDR2 YDEGEE. The variable domain in full, completed from reference TRBV5-8 and TRBJ2-5, reads EAGVTQSPTHLIKTRGQQATLRCSPISGHTSVYWYQQALGLGLQFLLWYDEGEERNRGNFPPRFSGRQFPNYSSELNVNALELEDSALYLCASSLKLQGGETQYFGPGTRLLVL.

The chain is built from TRBV4-1 and TRBJ2-1, with 10 bases matching TRBD2. Germline CDR1 is MGHRA and CDR2 is YSYEKL. This CDR3 contains 18 residues. With V trimmed by 2 bases and J by 9 bases, 16 bases remained unmatched. CDR3 nucleotides: TGCGCCAGCAGCCAAAACCCCGAGGGCTCTAGCGGGAGAAGTGAGCAGTTCTTC. Translating gives CASSQNPEGSSGRSEQFF.

This sequence joins TRBV5-1 and TRBJ2-3, with 7 bases aligning to TRBD2. Per germline, CDR1 SGHRS and CDR2 YFSETQ. This CDR3 is built from 15 residues. J was trimmed by 0 bases and V by 2 bases; bases with no gene match: 3. The DNA for the CDR3 is TGCGCCAGCAGCTTTCGGGGGGTGAGCACAGATACGCAGTATTTT. Its protein is CASSFRGVSTDTQYF.

This clone was picked up a small number of times. This chain uses TRBV5-6 with TRBJ1-5; tentative D call: TRBD1 (5 bases). Germline CDR1 is SGHDT and CDR2 is YYEEEE. With 3 bases removed from V and 7 bases from J, the gap between germline ends came to 17 bases. This CDR3 region has 15 residues. The CDR3 coding sequence is TGTGCCAGCAGCTGGGGAGGGGCCCTGGCGCAGCCCCAGCATTTT. This codes for CASSWGGALAQPQHF.

The CDR3 region has the DNA TGTGCCAGTCACTGGGACAACTATGGCTACACCTTC. Its protein product is CASHWDNYGYTF. This chain links TRBV2 with TRBJ1-2; tentatively, D is TRBD1 (5 bases). The length of the CDR3 is 12 residues. V was clipped by 9 bases and J by 2 bases, with 10 bases between them. CDR1 SNHLY and CDR2 FYNNEI come from the germline V gene.

The V gene is TRBV7-3, the J gene TRBJ2-2, with TRBD1 matching 7 bases. The CDR3 extends over 14 amino acids. CDR1 is SGHTA and CDR2 is FQGTGA in the germline V gene. V gave up 4 bases and J gave up 5 bases; unmatched junction bases: 4. CDR3 DNA sequence: TGTGCCAGCAGCTACCTCAGGGGGACCGGGGAGCTGTTTTTT. Encoded protein: CASSYLRGTGELFF.

The rearrangement links TRBV9 to TRBJ1-2, with TRBD1 identical over 7 bases. The CDR3 length is 13 residues. Germline V gene data show CDR1 as SGDLS and CDR2 as YYNGEE. The ends lost 2 bases at V and 8 bases at J; junction bases unmatched: 6. For the CDR3, the DNA is TGTGCCAGCAGCGTCACAGGGGAGAGGGGCTACACCTTC. Translated: CASSVTGERGYTF.

V is TRBV7-9 and J is TRBJ1-2; D gene ambiguous. The CDR3 has 11 residues. Germline CDR1 SEHNR, CDR2 FQNEAQ (reference sequence). V was cut by 4 bases and J by 5 bases, with 5 bases left in between. DNA of the CDR3: TGTGCCAGCAGCTCCCGTTATGGCTACACCTTC. It codes for CASSSRYGYTF.

V usage is TRBV6-1 and J usage is TRBJ2-1, with D tentatively TRBD2 (6 bases). V lost 1 base, J lost 0 bases, and 10 bases lay in between. Germline CDR1 is MNHNS and CDR2 is SASEGT. This CDR3 comprises 16 residues. The CDR3 spells CASSEVPSDSYNEQFF. CDR3 DNA sequence: TGTGCCAGCAGTGAAGTTCCTAGCGACTCCTACAATGAGCAGTTCTTC.

V is TRBV3-1 (or the pseudogene TRBV3-2) and J is TRBJ1-4; D is undetermined. CDR3 length: 16 residues. Germline-derived CDR1 and CDR2 are LGHDT and YNNKEL (reference sequence). The ends were cut back, 0 bases at V and 4 bases at J, with 12 bases in the middle. CDR3 sequence reads: CASSQEWTGVNEKLFF. CDR3 DNA sequence: TGTGCCAGCAGCCAAGAGTGGACCGGGGTTAATGAAAAACTGTTTTTT.

The gene calls are TRBV28 and TRBJ2-5, with TRBD2 matching 13 bases. CDR1 MDHEN and CDR2 SYDVKM come from the germline V gene. The V and J ends lost 3 bases and 5 bases, in that order; junction bases with no gene match: 6. The CDR3 covers 16 residues. Here the CDR3 reads CASSLTSGRIRETQYF. The CDR3 DNA sequence: TGTGCCAGCAGTTTGACTAGCGGGAGGATCAGGGAGACCCAGTACTTC.

The chain is built from TRBV19 and TRBJ2-5; weak D call: TRBD1 (5 bases). CDR1 and CDR2 from the germline V gene are LNHDA and SQIVND (reference sequence). V was pared by 4 bases and J by 1 base, with 10 bases between. This CDR3 is 14 amino acids long. The CDR3 region is CASSTRQLQETQYF. The DNA of the CDR3 is TGTGCCAGTAGTACGAGACAGCTCCAAGAGACCCAGTACTTC.

The chain has TRBV29-1 and TRBJ1-5; TRBD1 is a possible D gene (6 bases). Per the germline V gene, CDR1 is SQVTM and CDR2 is ANQGSEA. Trimming took 1 base from V and 4 from J, leaving 11 bases between them. This CDR3 is 14 amino acids long. DNA of the CDR3: TGCAGCGTTGAAGGGGGGGGCCCAAATCAGCCCCAGCATTTT. Its translation: CSVEGGGPNQPQHF. Variable domain in full (rest from reference TRBV29-1 and TRBJ1-5): SAVISQKPSRDICQRGTSLTIQCQVDSQVTMMFWYRQQPGQSLTLIATANQGSEATYESGFVIDKFPISRPNLTFSTLTVSNMSPEDSSIYLCSVEGGGPNQPQHFGDGTRLSIL.

The chain carries TRBV5-1 and TRBJ1-2; TRBD1 agrees at 7 bases. Per the germline V gene, CDR1 is SGHRS and CDR2 is YFSETQ. The CDR3 extends over 14 amino acids. V shed 4 bases, J shed 1 base, and the junction held 4 bases outside the gene matches. The CDR3 coding sequence is TGCGCCAGCAGCCAGGGACAGATTAACTATGGCTACACCTTC. This codes for CASSQGQINYGYTF.

This clone has just a few counts. At one end, the junction sequence differs from germline, possibly due to a read error. The rearrangement uses TRBV5-4 and TRBJ1-1; D is uncertain. In germline, CDR1 is SGHNT, CDR2 YYREEE (reference sequence). The CDR3 is made up of 12 amino acids. CDR3 coding DNA: TGTGCCAGCAGGTTGGATAGCAATGAAGCTTTCTTT. As protein: CASRLDSNEAFF.

This clone was found a few times. One junction end disagrees with the germline gene, perhaps due to a read error. This chain uses TRBV6-4 with TRBJ1-5; no firm D call. The CDR3 has 14 residues. Germline V gene lookup returns CDR1 MRHNA and CDR2 SNTAGT. Here the CDR3 reads CASSDSESSQPQHF. For the CDR3, the DNA is TGTGCCAGCAGTGACAGCGAGAGCAGTCAGCCCCAGCATTTT.

This rearrangement joins TRBV6-5 to TRBJ2-7; 9 nucleotides line up with TRBD1. Germline CDR1 reads MNHEY; CDR2 reads SVGAGI. The junction had 12 bases not matched to a gene; V was cut back by 5 bases and J by 13 bases. This CDR3 region has 13 residues. The CDR3, as DNA: TGTGCCAGCAGTACGGATTCCGGGACAGGGATTTACTTC. Protein product: CASSTDSGTGIYF.

CDR3 DNA: TGTGCCTGGAGTAGGGACAGTTACAATGAGCAGTTCTTC. Translation gives CAWSRDSYNEQFF. The genes are TRBV30 and TRBJ2-1, with 7 bases identical to TRBD1. Germline assignment: CDR1 GTSNPN and CDR2 SVGIG (reference sequence). The V segment lost 2 bases and the J segment 4 bases; nucleotides outside the gene matches: 2. The CDR3 spans 13 residues. Looking up the rest from reference TRBV30 and TRBJ2-1 gives the full variable domain: SQTIHQWPATLVQPVGSPLSLECTVEGTSNPNLYWYRQAAGRGLQLLFYSVGIGQISSEVPQNLSASRPQDRQFILSSKKLLLSDSGFYLCAWSRDSYNEQFFGPGTRLTVL.

The chain recombines TRBV15 with TRBJ1-3, with D possibly TRBD1 on 6 matching bases. The germline CDR1 and CDR2 sequences are LNHNV and YYDKDF (reference sequence). The CDR3 is 16 residues long. V was clipped by 0 bases and J by 4 bases, with 13 bases between them. CDR3 in DNA: TGTGCCACCAGCAGAGATAGGGGGGTTCACGGAAACACCATATATTTT. Translating gives CATSRDRGVHGNTIYF.

The V and J genes are TRBV30 and TRBJ1-5; TRBD1 agrees at 7 bases. The CDR3 extends over 16 amino acids. The V and J ends lost 4 bases and 3 bases, in that order; junction bases with no gene match: 12. In germline, CDR1 is GTSNPN, CDR2 SVGIG (reference sequence). The CDR3 DNA is TGTGCCTGGACTACGGCAGGGGGTGGATACAATCAGCCCCAGCATTTT. It specifies CAWTTAGGGYNQPQHF.